This entry concerns a single T cell receptor (beta chain). CDR3 length equals 13 residues. CDR1 is GTSNPN and CDR2 is SVGIG in the germline V gene (reference sequence). With 4 bases clipped from V and 4 bases from J, the junction kept 6 bases outside the gene matches. The data derive from a study of blood T cell repertoires in COVID-19. Whole-study context: In each case, the material was cDNA or gDNA derived from T cells, B-cell-depleted T cells, or PBMCs.

Assay used: immunoSEQ multiplex PCR; TCRdb lists only in-frame clones, some missing. The table lists roughly 200,000 clones, around 88% of them singletons. The specimen was peripheral blood. The chain links TRBV30 to TRBJ1-2, with 7 bases identical to TRBD1. The TCR comes from a man aged 18 to 30 with active or convalescent COVID-19. The CDR3 bases are TGTGCCTGGAAGACAGGGTTTGGCTATGGCTACACCTTC. Protein product: CAWKTGFGYGYTF.